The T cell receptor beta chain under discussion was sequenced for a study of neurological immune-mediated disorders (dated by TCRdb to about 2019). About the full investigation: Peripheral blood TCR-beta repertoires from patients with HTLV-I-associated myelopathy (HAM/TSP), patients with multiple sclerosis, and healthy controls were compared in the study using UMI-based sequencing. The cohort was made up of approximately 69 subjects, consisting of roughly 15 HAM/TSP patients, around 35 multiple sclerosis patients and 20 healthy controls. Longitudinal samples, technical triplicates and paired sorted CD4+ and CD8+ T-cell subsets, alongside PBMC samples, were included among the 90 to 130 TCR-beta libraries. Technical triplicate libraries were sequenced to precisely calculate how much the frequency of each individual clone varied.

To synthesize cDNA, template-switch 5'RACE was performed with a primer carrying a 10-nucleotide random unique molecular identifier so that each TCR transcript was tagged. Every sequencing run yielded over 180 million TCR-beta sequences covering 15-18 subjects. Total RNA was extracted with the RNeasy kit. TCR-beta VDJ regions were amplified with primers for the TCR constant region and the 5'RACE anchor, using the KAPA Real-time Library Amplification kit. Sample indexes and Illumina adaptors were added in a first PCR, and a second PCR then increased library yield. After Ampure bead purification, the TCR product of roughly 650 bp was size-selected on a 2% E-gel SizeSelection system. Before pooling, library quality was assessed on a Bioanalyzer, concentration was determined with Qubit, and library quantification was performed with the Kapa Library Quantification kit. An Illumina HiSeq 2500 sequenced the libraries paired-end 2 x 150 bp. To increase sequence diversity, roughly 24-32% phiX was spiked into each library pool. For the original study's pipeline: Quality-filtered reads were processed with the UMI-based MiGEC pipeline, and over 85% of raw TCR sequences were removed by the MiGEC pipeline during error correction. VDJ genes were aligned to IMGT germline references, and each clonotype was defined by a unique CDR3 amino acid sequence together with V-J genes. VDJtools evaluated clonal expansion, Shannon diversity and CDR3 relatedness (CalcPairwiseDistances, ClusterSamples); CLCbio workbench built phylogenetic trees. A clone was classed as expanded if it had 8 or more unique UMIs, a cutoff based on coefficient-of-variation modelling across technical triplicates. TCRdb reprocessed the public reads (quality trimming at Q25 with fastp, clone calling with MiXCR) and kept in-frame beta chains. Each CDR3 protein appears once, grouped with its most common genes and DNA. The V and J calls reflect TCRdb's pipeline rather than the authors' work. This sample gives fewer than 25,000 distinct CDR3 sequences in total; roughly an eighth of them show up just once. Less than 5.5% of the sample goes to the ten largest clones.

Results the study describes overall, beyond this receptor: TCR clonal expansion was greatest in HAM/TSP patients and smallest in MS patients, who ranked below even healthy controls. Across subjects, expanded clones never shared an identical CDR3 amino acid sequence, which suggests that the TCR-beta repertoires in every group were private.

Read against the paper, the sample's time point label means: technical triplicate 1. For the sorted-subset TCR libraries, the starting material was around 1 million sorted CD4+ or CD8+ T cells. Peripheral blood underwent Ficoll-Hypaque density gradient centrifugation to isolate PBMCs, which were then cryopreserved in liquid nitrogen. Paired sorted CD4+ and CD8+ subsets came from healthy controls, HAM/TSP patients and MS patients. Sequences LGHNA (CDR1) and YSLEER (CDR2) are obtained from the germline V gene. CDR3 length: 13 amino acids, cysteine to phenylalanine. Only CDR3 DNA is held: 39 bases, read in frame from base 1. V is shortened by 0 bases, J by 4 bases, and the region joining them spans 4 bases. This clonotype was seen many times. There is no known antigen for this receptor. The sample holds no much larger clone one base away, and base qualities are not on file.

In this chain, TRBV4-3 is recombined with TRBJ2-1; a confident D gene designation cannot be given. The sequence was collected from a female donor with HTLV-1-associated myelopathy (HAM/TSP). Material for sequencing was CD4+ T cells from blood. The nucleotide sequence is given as TGCGCCAGCAGCCAAGAGCAATACAATGAGCAGTTCTTC. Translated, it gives CASSQEQYNEQFF.